This T cell receptor beta chain was identified in a study of T cell responses to AZD1222 COVID-19 vaccine. Study-wide findings and caveats: The study identified only six AZD1222 recipients as seropositive at baseline. In a largely white British group with more females than males, clonal diversity was possibly underestimated.

To note about this clone: Its matching antigen is unknown.

Using immunoSEQ multiplex PCR, the repertoire was profiled, and TCRdb retains in-frame clones only, with some absent. The sample records 130,000 to 150,000 clones, roughly 86% being singletons. With 6 bases clipped from V and 4 bases from J, the junction kept 8 bases outside the gene matches. The germline V gene encodes CDR1 MNHEY and CDR2 SVGAGI. This CDR3 spans 14 amino acids. The source of this sequence is an adult who received the MenACWY meningococcal vaccine as a control. The starting material was peripheral blood, obtained 28 days after the second dose of the MenACWY control vaccine. The chain employs TRBV6-5 and TRBJ1-2; 7 positions match TRBD1. This chain's CDR3 is CASRTGTAFYGYTF. The CDR3, as DNA: TGTGCCAGCAGGACCGGGACAGCCTTCTATGGCTACACCTTC.